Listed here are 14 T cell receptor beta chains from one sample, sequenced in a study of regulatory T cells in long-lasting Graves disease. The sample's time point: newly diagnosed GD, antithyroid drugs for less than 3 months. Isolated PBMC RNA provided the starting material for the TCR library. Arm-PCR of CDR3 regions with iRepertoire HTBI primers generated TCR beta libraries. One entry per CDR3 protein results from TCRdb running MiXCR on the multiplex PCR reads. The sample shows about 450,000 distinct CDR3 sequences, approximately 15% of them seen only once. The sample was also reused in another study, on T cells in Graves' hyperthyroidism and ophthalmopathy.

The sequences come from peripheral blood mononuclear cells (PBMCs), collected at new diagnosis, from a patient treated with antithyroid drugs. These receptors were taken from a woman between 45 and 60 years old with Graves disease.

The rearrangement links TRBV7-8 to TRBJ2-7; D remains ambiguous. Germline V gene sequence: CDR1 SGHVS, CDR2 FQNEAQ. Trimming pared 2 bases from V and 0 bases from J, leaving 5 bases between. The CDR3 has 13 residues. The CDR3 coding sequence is TGTGCCAGCAGCTTACCCAACTCCTACGAGCAGTACTTC. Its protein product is CASSLPNSYEQYF.

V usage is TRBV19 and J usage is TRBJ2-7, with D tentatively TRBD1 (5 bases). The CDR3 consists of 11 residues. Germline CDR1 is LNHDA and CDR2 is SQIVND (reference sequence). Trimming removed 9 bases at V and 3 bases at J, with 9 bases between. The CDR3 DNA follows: TGTGCCAGCGCTAGGGGCTACGAGCAGTACTTC. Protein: CASARGYEQYF.

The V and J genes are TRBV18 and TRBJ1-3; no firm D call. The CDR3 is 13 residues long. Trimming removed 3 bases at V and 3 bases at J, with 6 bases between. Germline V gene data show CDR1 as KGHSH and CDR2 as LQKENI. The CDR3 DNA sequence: TGTGCCAGCTCACCGACGAATGGAAACACCATATATTTT. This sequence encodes CASSPTNGNTIYF.

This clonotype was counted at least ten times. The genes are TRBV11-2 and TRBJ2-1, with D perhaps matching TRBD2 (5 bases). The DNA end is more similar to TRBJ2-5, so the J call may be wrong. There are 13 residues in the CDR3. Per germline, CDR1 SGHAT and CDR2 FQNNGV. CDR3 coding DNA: TGTGCCAGCAGCTTTCGGGGTTGGGAGACCCAGTACTTC. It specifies CASSFRGWETQYF.

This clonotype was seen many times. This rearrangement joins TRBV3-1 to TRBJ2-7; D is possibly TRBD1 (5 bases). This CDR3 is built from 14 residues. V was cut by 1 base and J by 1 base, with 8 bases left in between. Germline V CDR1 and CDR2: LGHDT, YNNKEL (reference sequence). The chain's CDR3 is CASSQGAGSYEQYF. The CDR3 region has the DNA TGTGCCAGCAGCCAAGGGGCAGGGTCCTACGAGCAGTACTTC.

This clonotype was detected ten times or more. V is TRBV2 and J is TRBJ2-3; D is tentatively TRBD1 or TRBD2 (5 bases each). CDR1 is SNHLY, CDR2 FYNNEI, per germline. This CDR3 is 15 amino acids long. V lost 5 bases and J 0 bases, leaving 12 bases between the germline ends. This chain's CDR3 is CASSLGRTSTDTQYF. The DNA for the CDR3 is TGTGCCAGCAGTTTGGGACGGACTAGCACAGATACGCAGTATTTT.

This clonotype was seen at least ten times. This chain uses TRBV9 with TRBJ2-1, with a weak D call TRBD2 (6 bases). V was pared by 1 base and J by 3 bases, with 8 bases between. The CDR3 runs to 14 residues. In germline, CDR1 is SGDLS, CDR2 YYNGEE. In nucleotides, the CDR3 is TGTGCCAGCAGCGTAATAGCGGACTACAATGAGCAGTTCTTC. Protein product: CASSVIADYNEQFF.

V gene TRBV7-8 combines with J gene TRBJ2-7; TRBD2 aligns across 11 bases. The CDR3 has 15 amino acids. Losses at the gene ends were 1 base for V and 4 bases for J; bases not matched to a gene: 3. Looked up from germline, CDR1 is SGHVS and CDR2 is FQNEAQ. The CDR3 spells CASSLGGLADYEQYF. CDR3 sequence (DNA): TGTGCCAGCAGCTTAGGGGGACTAGCGGATTACGAGCAGTACTTC.

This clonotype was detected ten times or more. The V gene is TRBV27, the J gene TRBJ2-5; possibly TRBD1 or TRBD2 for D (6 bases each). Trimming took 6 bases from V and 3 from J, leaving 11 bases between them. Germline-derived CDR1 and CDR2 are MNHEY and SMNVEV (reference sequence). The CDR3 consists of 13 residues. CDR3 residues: CASRFRGEETQYF. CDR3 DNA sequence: TGTGCCAGCAGGTTTAGGGGGGAAGAGACCCAGTACTTC.

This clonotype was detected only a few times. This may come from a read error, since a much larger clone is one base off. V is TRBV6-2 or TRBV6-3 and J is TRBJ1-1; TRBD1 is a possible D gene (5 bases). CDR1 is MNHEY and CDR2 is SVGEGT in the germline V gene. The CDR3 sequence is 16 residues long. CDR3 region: CAGSYNMGTLNTEAFF. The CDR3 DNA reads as TGTGCCGGCAGTTACAATATGGGGACGCTGAACACTGAAGCTTTCTTT.

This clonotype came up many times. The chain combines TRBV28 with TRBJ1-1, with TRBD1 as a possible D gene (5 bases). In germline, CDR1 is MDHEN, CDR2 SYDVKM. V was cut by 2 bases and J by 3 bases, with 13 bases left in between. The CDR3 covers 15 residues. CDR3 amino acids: CASSLIGLGDTEAFF. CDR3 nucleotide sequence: TGTGCCAGCAGTTTAATCGGGCTGGGGGACACTGAAGCTTTCTTT.

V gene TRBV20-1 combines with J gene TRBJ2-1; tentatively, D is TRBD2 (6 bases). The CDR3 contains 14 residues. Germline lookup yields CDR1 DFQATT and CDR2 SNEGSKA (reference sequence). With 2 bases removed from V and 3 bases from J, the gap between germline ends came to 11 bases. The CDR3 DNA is TGCAGTGCTAGACGGGAGTCCGGCTACAATGAGCAGTTCTTC. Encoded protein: CSARRESGYNEQFF.

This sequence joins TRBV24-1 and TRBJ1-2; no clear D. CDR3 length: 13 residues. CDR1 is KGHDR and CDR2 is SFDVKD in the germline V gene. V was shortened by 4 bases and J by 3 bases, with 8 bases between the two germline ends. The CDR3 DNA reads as TGTGCCACCAGTGAGGCAGAACACTATGGCTACACCTTC. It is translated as CATSEAEHYGYTF.

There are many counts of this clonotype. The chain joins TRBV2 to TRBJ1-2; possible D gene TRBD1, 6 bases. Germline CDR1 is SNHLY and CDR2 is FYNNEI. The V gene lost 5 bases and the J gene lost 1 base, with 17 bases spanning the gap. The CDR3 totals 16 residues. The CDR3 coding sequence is TGTGCCAGCAGTCGGGGGCCCCCGCCTTTTAACTATGGCTACACCTTC. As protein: CASSRGPPPFNYGYTF.